This T cell receptor (beta chain) is drawn from a study of blood T cell repertoires in COVID-19. Overall study: PBMCs, B-cell-depleted T cells, or T cells were the source of the cDNA or gDNA that made up the material.

CDR3 length equals 17 residues. Germline V gene data show CDR1 as SGDLS and CDR2 as YYNGEE. V was pared by 3 bases and J by 6 bases, with 19 bases between. Participants were aged roughly 18 to 89 years from around 25 US areas. Two negative PCRs, clearance, or symptom resolution were required of recovered Cohort 3 donors. In the source study's methods: How many nucleated cells were present was estimated from reference gene primer amplification. Profiling relied on immunoSEQ multiplex PCR, and the TCRdb table lists in-frame clones only, not all of them. The D gene and trimming were derived from the DNA, and the V and J assignments and clone size from that table. The sample comprises around 140,000 clones, roughly 79% of which are singletons, and about 2.9% rests with the top ten.

The sample comprised PBMCs or T cells enriched from blood (not recorded which). This clonotype was sampled from a woman between 50 and 59 years old who had recovered from COVID-19. This chain connects TRBV9 to TRBJ1-6, with a tentative D call TRBD1 (6 bases). The CDR3 region is CASSGLTPGGGNSPLHF. The CDR3 region has the DNA TGTGCCAGCAGCGGCCTCACCCCGGGGGGCGGTAATTCACCCCTCCACTTT.